This entry lists 29 T cell receptor beta chains sequenced from one sample in a study of cytomegalovirus exposure and HLA in healthy donors. PCR involved 60 Vbeta and 13 Jbeta primers. Using immunoSEQ multiplex PCR, the repertoire was profiled, and TCRdb retains in-frame clones only, with some absent. The profile shows 200,000 or so clones, 81% of them singletons. Sequencing was carried out using PBMCs. The origin of the receptors is a man over 45 in good health and CMV-seronegative.

The rearrangement joins TRBV4-1 to TRBJ2-5; possibly TRBD1 for D (6 bases). Germline V gives CDR1 MGHRA, CDR2 YSYEKL. This CDR3 region has 16 residues. The germline V and J ends were trimmed by 0 bases and 4 bases, with 15 bases remaining between them. The CDR3 coding sequence is TGCGCCAGCAGCCAAGACTCGCAGGGGCTCGGAGAGACCCAGTACTTC. Its translation is CASSQDSQGLGETQYF.

This clone was counted between two and nine times. The J gene is TRBJ2-3, the V gene TRBV11-2; 8 bases map to TRBD2. Per the germline V gene, CDR1 is SGHAT and CDR2 is FQNNGV. The CDR3 is 15 amino acids. Trimming at V came to 3 bases and at J to 6 bases, leaving 8 bases not matched to a gene. The CDR3 DNA reads TGTGCCAGCAGCTTTTGGGGCGGGGGGCCGGATACGCAGTATTTT. Amino acids: CASSFWGGGPDTQYF.

The chain couples TRBV2 to TRBJ1-1; D remains unclear. This CDR3 is 11 amino acids long. Germline V gene lookup returns CDR1 SNHLY and CDR2 FYNNEI. V was trimmed by 6 bases and J by 11 bases, leaving 13 bases between them. The DNA for the CDR3 is TGTGCCAGCAGAGACTTCGGTGGGGCTTTCTTT. Protein product: CASRDFGGAFF.

The rearrangement links TRBV6-5 to TRBJ1-5, with 7 bases that match TRBD1. This CDR3 has 14 residues. From germline, CDR1 is MNHEY and CDR2 SVGAGI. V was clipped by 6 bases and J by 3 bases; unmatched bases: 5. The CDR3 bases are TGTGCCAGCAGGACAGGGTTGGCCAATCAGCCCCAGCATTTT. Its protein product is CASRTGLANQPQHF.

The chain joins TRBV10-3 to TRBJ1-2; D may be TRBD1 (5 bases). Germline CDR1 reads ENHRY; CDR2 reads SYGVKD. The ends were cut back, 6 bases at V and 4 bases at J, with 9 bases in the middle. CDR3 length: 12 amino acids. The CDR3 sequence: CAIRKDIYGYTF. Here the CDR3 DNA reads TGTGCCATCAGGAAGGACATCTATGGCTACACCTTC.

The chain combines TRBV29-1 with TRBJ2-3; 9 positions agree with TRBD2. J gave up 2 bases and V 3 bases, and 3 bases lay outside the gene matches. CDR3 length equals 14 residues. Looked up from germline, CDR1 is SQVTM and CDR2 is ANQGSEA. CDR3 coding DNA: TGCAGCGTTGAGGGACTAGCCCACACAGATACGCAGTATTTT. Translation gives CSVEGLAHTDTQYF.

The chain couples TRBV5-6 to TRBJ2-3, with 8 bases aligning to TRBD2. Looked up from germline, CDR1 is SGHDT and CDR2 is YYEEEE. The J segment lost 3 bases and the V segment lost 4 bases, leaving 4 bases of the junction unmatched. The CDR3 spans 14 residues. DNA for the CDR3: TGTGCCAGCAGCGCCGGGACTAGGACAGATACGCAGTATTTT. Protein product: CASSAGTRTDTQYF.

The rearrangement links TRBV7-6 to TRBJ2-1; D might be TRBD1 (6 bases). The V gene's germline CDR1 is SGHVS and CDR2 FNYEAQ. This CDR3 contains 14 residues. Trimming pared 5 bases from V and 4 bases from J, leaving 12 bases between. CDR3 sequence: CASSHRTAYNEQFF. In DNA, the CDR3 is TGTGCCAGCAGCCACCGGACAGCTTACAATGAGCAGTTCTTC.

This chain joins TRBV15 and TRBJ1-1; tentative D call: TRBD1 (6 bases). V was trimmed by 0 bases and J by 5 bases, leaving 10 bases between them. Germline V lookup: CDR1 LNHNV, CDR2 YYDKDF (reference sequence). The CDR3 runs 14 residues. The CDR3 DNA reads as TGTGCCACCAGCAGAGATGGCCAGGGGACTGAAGCTTTCTTT. Translation gives CATSRDGQGTEAFF.

This clone was detected a few times. This chain connects TRBV5-1 to TRBJ1-1; 8 nucleotides line up with TRBD1. The CDR3 consists of 13 residues. The V gene's germline CDR1 is SGHRS and CDR2 YFSETQ. The junction had 8 bases not matched to a gene; V was cut back by 5 bases and J by 8 bases. The CDR3 spells CASSIRQGQEAFF. The CDR3 nucleotides read TGCGCCAGCAGTATTCGACAGGGGCAAGAAGCTTTCTTT.

The chain is built from TRBV4-3 and TRBJ2-5, with D possibly matching TRBD1 (6 bases). Germline values: CDR1 LGHNA, CDR2 YSLEER. CDR3 length: 14 amino acids. The germline V and J ends were trimmed by 3 bases and 2 bases, with 10 bases remaining between them. The CDR3 spells CASSQDSLQETQYF. CDR3 in DNA: TGCGCCAGCAGCCAGGACAGCCTACAAGAGACCCAGTACTTC.

This chain uses TRBV6-5 with TRBJ2-4; 7 bases agree with TRBD1. The trim removed 6 bases at V and 7 bases at J, leaving 6 bases unmatched. Germline CDR1 is MNHEY and CDR2 is SVGAGI. This CDR3 spans 13 amino acids. The DNA of the CDR3 is TGTGCCAGCAGCCTTGACAGGGCGAACATTCAGTACTTC. It yields the protein CASSLDRANIQYF.

In nucleotides, the CDR3 is TGTGCCAGCTGCTCACCGGTTTTGAACACTGAAGCTTTCTTT. Translated: CASCSPVLNTEAFF. The chain employs TRBV21-1 and TRBJ1-1. TRBV21-1 constitutes a pseudogene. The CDR3 has 14 residues.

This chain connects TRBV5-8 to TRBJ2-2, with TRBD2 identical over 10 bases. The CDR3 spans 16 residues. The trim removed 7 bases at V and 1 base at J, leaving 7 bases unmatched. Germline V lookup: CDR1 SGHTS, CDR2 YDEGEE. CDR3 residues: CASPFLAGVNTGELFF. The CDR3 DNA is TGTGCCAGCCCCTTCCTAGCGGGGGTGAACACCGGGGAGCTGTTTTTT. Looking up the rest from reference TRBV5-8 and TRBJ2-2 gives the full variable domain: EAGVTQSPTHLIKTRGQQATLRCSPISGHTSVYWYQQALGLGLQFLLWYDEGEERNRGNFPPRFSGRQFPNYSSELNVNALELEDSALYLCASPFLAGVNTGELFFGEGSRLTVL.

The chain recombines TRBV15 with TRBJ1-2, with D uncertain. Germline assignment: CDR1 LNHNV and CDR2 YYDKDF (reference sequence). The CDR3 length is 17 residues. The V and J ends lost 1 base and 0 bases respectively, with 15 bases between them. CDR3 DNA sequence: TGTGCCACCAGCAGAGTACAGCATTCACCCTCTAACTATGGCTACACCTTC. Its protein product is CATSRVQHSPSNYGYTF.

This clone occurred once. V and J are TRBV29-1 and TRBJ1-1; possible D gene TRBD1, 5 bases. CDR3 length: 12 residues. Trimming removed 4 bases at V and 4 bases at J, with 10 bases between. From germline, CDR1 is SQVTM and CDR2 ANQGSEA. The CDR3 is CSVVPQGTEAFF. The CDR3 nucleotides are TGCAGCGTTGTCCCCCAGGGCACTGAAGCTTTCTTT.

The chain links TRBV5-4 to TRBJ1-5; D is perhaps TRBD1 (5 bases). Trimming removed 0 bases at V and 5 bases at J, with 12 bases between. CDR3 size: 15 residues. Germline values: CDR1 SGHNT, CDR2 YYREEE (reference sequence). CDR3 region: CASSLDGAPHQPQHF. The CDR3 DNA reads as TGTGCCAGCAGCTTGGATGGGGCACCCCATCAGCCCCAGCATTTT. Together with reference TRBV5-4 and TRBJ1-5, the CDR3 gives the full variable domain: ETGVTQSPTHLIKTRGQQVTLRCSSQSGHNTVSWYQQALGQGPQFIFQYYREEENGRGNFPPRFSGLQFPNYSSELNVNALELDDSALYLCASSLDGAPHQPQHFGDGTRLSIL.

J is TRBJ2-2 and V is TRBV6-6, with D possibly being TRBD1 (6 bases). Trimming shortened V by 8 bases and J by 5 bases, and 18 bases separated the two germline ends. In germline, CDR1 is MNHNY, CDR2 SVGAGI (reference sequence). This CDR3 has 15 amino acids. The CDR3 nucleotides read TGTGCCAGCCGTTCCGGGCAGGGGAAGACCGGGGAGCTGTTTTTT. Its protein is CASRSGQGKTGELFF.

This clone was counted only a few times. This chain joins TRBV4-2 and TRBJ2-3, with TRBD2 as a possible D gene (7 bases). There are 15 residues in the CDR3. Germline assignment: CDR1 LGHNA and CDR2 YNFKEQ. Trimming stripped 4 bases from V and 4 bases from J, with 15 bases between. CDR3 bases: TGTGCCAGCAGCCGTTCTTTAGGGGGGGCAGATACGCAGTATTTT. This translates into CASSRSLGGADTQYF.

The chain is built from TRBV27 and TRBJ1-4; D gene unclear. The CDR3 loop spans 14 amino acids. With 4 bases removed from V and 2 bases from J, the gap between germline ends came to 8 bases. Germline V gene sequence: CDR1 MNHEY, CDR2 SMNVEV (reference sequence). The CDR3: CASSSGWTNEKLFF. The CDR3 DNA is TGTGCCAGCAGTTCCGGGTGGACTAATGAAAAACTGTTTTTT.

The V and J genes are TRBV6-4 and TRBJ1-2; D is undetermined. The V and J ends lost 2 bases and 2 bases respectively, with 12 bases between them. Germline CDR1 is MRHNA and CDR2 is SNTAGT. The CDR3 is 15 residues long. CDR3 DNA: TGTGCCAGCAGTGACGCCGGGGTACCCAACTATGGCTACACCTTC. It encodes CASSDAGVPNYGYTF.

The chain links TRBV6-1 to TRBJ1-2; maybe TRBD1 (5 bases). There are 13 residues in the CDR3. Trimming pared 6 bases from V and 2 bases from J, leaving 10 bases between. CDR1 MNHNS and CDR2 SASEGT come from the germline V gene. The CDR3 sequence is CASRTRQNYGYTF. In DNA form, the CDR3 reads TGTGCCAGCAGGACGAGACAGAACTATGGCTACACCTTC.

This chain links TRBV4-1 with TRBJ2-4; D may be TRBD2 (5 bases). This CDR3 is 17 amino acids long. Germline CDR1 and CDR2: MGHRA and YSYEKL. Trimming shortened V by 3 bases and J by 0 bases, and 15 bases separated the two germline ends. This CDR3 is CASSQTQRAVAKNIQYF. CDR3 DNA sequence: TGCGCCAGCAGCCAGACCCAGAGGGCAGTAGCCAAAAACATTCAGTACTTC.

In this sample, this clone turned up a few times. The CDR3 loop is CASSSSPGTTYEQFF. The CDR3 region has the DNA TGTGCCAGCAGCTCTTCGCCCGGGACAACTTATGAGCAGTTCTTC. The gene calls are TRBV7-2 and TRBJ2-1, with a possible D match to TRBD1 (6 bases). Germline CDR1 SGHTA, CDR2 FQGNSA. CDR3 length: 15 amino acids. V shed 4 bases and J shed 8 bases, with 18 bases lying between them.

V usage is TRBV7-2 and J usage is TRBJ2-5; D may be TRBD2 (6 bases). The CDR3 loop spans 15 amino acids. V lost 5 bases to trimming and J lost 7 bases, with 20 bases between them. Germline V gene lookup returns CDR1 SGHTA and CDR2 FQGNSA. CDR3: CASSPGGASAGTQYF. The CDR3 DNA reads as TGTGCCAGCAGCCCTGGAGGGGCTTCAGCGGGGACCCAGTACTTC.

The genes are TRBV18 and TRBJ2-5, with D possibly being TRBD1 (6 bases). The germline gives CDR1 KGHSH, CDR2 LQKENI. V was clipped by 8 bases and J by 2 bases, with 9 bases between them. The CDR3 length is 12 residues. The CDR3 reads CASTGQQETQYF. The CDR3 nucleotides read TGTGCCAGCACGGGACAACAAGAGACCCAGTACTTC.

This chain connects TRBV5-1 to TRBJ2-2; the match to TRBD2 covers 11 bases. The J segment lost 4 bases and the V segment lost 4 bases, leaving 6 bases of the junction unmatched. Germline assignment: CDR1 SGHRS and CDR2 YFSETQ. The CDR3 is 16 residues long. DNA of the CDR3: TGCGCCAGCAGCCCCGGGACTAGCGGATCCACCGGGGAGCTGTTTTTT. Amino acid sequence: CASSPGTSGSTGELFF. The whole variable domain, remainder taken from reference TRBV5-1 and TRBJ2-2, is KAGVTQTPRYLIKTRGQQVTLSCSPISGHRSVSWYQQTPGQGLQFLFEYFSETQRNKGNFPGRFSGRQFSNSRSEMNVSTLELGDSALYLCASSPGTSGSTGELFFGEGSRLTVL.

V is TRBV6-5 and J is TRBJ2-5; D might be TRBD1 (5 bases). The CDR3 consists of 13 residues. Per the germline V gene, CDR1 is MNHEY and CDR2 is SVGAGI. Trimming removed 5 bases at V and 2 bases at J, with 9 bases between. CDR3: CASSRQLQETQYF. CDR3 coding DNA: TGTGCCAGCAGTCGACAGCTACAAGAGACCCAGTACTTC.

J is TRBJ2-4 and V is TRBV19; perhaps TRBD1 as D (5 bases). CDR1 LNHDA and CDR2 SQIVND come from the germline V gene (reference sequence). V lost 3 bases to trimming and J lost 10 bases, with 13 bases between them. This CDR3 has 13 amino acids. CDR3 amino acids: CASSMEGARIQYF. CDR3 bases: TGTGCCAGTAGTATGGAAGGGGCGCGGATTCAGTACTTC.